The 32 T cell receptor beta chains below all came from one sample that was sequenced in a study of cytomegalovirus exposure and HLA in healthy donors. PCR employed 60 Vbeta and 13 Jbeta primers. Profiling relied on immunoSEQ multiplex PCR, and the TCRdb table lists in-frame clones only, not all of them. The table includes approximately 180,000 clones, over 70% detected once. Sample: PBMCs. These receptors originate from a male donor in good health and CMV-seronegative.

This clone has a handful of counts. Other DNA variants within this sample encode the same CDR3. Here the CDR3 reads CAWSVGQGSNQPQHF. As DNA, the CDR3 is TGTGCCTGGAGTGTGGGACAGGGGAGCAATCAGCCCCAGCATTTT. The V call is TRBV30, the J call TRBJ1-5; 10 nucleotides agree with TRBD1. The length of the CDR3 is 15 residues. After removal of 0 bases from V and 1 base from J, the junction contained 0 bases not matched to a gene. The germline CDR1 and CDR2 sequences are GTSNPN and SVGIG (reference sequence).

The rearrangement uses TRBV4-1 and TRBJ2-1; possibly TRBD2 for D (5 bases). Per the germline V gene, CDR1 is MGHRA and CDR2 is YSYEKL. Trimming took off 0 bases at V and 6 bases at J, with 12 bases between the two ends. The CDR3 spans 15 residues. The CDR3 loop is CASSQEARRANEQFF. DNA of the CDR3: TGCGCCAGCAGCCAAGAAGCGAGGCGGGCCAATGAGCAGTTCTTC.

Of note for this clone: In the same sample, other DNA sequences code for this CDR3. This chain uses TRBV28 with TRBJ1-1; TRBD1 matches 9 bases. The germline CDR1 and CDR2 sequences are MDHEN and SYDVKM. Trimming removed 2 bases from V and 2 bases from J; junction bases left unmatched: 3. The CDR3 length is 15 residues. The CDR3 spells CASSLPTGGNTEAFF. In DNA form, the CDR3 reads TGTGCCAGCAGTTTACCGACAGGGGGAAACACTGAAGCTTTCTTT.

The genes are TRBV28 and TRBJ2-1, with 12 nucleotides matching TRBD2. After removal of 5 bases from V and 7 bases from J, the junction contained 12 bases not matched to a gene. CDR3 length: 17 amino acids. Looked up from germline, CDR1 is MDHEN and CDR2 is SYDVKM. CDR3 residues: CASSLSTSGRSGNEQFF. In DNA, the CDR3 is TGTGCCAGCAGTCTGAGTACTAGCGGGAGGTCAGGAAATGAGCAGTTCTTC.

This clone has a handful of counts. The chain recombines TRBV5-4 with TRBJ2-5; 9 positions match TRBD2. The J call could be wrong; TRBJ2-7 is a better fit for the DNA end. CDR1 is SGHNT and CDR2 is YYREEE in the germline V gene (reference sequence). The CDR3 extends over 15 amino acids. CDR3 bases: TGTGCCAGCAGCCTACTAGCGGGCCCCTCCTACGAGCAGTACTTC. This encodes CASSLLAGPSYEQYF.

This chain links TRBV4-3 with TRBJ1-2; 7 bases are shared with TRBD1. The CDR3 runs to 16 residues. Trimming cost V 0 bases and J 2 bases; bases outside gene matches: 6. CDR1 is LGHNA and CDR2 is YSLEER in the germline V gene. The CDR3 sequence: CASSQEAARGNYGYTF. DNA for the CDR3: TGCGCCAGCAGCCAAGAAGCGGCCAGGGGGAACTATGGCTACACCTTC.

The chain employs TRBV27 and TRBJ2-1; the D is unclear. The V gene's germline CDR1 is MNHEY and CDR2 SMNVEV (reference sequence). The CDR3 has 14 residues. V was trimmed by 5 bases and J by 8 bases, leaving 16 bases between them. In DNA form, the CDR3 reads TGTGCCAGCAGTCCTAAGACTGGATCGTATGAGCAGTTCTTC. As protein: CASSPKTGSYEQFF.

A few counts support this clone. The rearrangement uses TRBV6-1 and TRBJ2-7; TRBD2 aligns across 8 bases. Germline lookup yields CDR1 MNHNS and CDR2 SASEGT. Trimming cost V 6 bases and J 1 base; bases outside gene matches: 8. This CDR3 spans 15 amino acids. In DNA, the CDR3 is TGTGCCAGCAGCCTCGAGCGGGGGCCGTCCTACGAGCAGTACTTC. This gives the protein CASSLERGPSYEQYF.

This clone has only a few counts. This chain connects TRBV29-1 to TRBJ1-3, with a tentative D call TRBD1 (6 bases). The CDR3 consists of 15 residues. V was shortened by 5 bases and J by 0 bases, with 14 bases between the two germline ends. The V gene's germline CDR1 is SQVTM and CDR2 ANQGSEA. CDR3 nucleotide sequence: TGCAGCGTTATCCTCCAGGGGTTCTCTGGAAACACCATATATTTT. It encodes CSVILQGFSGNTIYF.

The chain has TRBV6-5 and TRBJ1-1, with a possible D match to TRBD1 (5 bases). This CDR3 has 13 amino acids. The V gene's germline CDR1 is MNHEY and CDR2 SVGAGI. Trimming left V 4 bases short and J 1 base short, with 7 bases between. CDR3 protein: CASSSGGNTEAFF. The CDR3 nucleotides are TGTGCCAGCAGTTCCGGGGGGAACACTGAAGCTTTCTTT.

The chain links TRBV6-1 to TRBJ2-1, with a weak D call TRBD2 (6 bases). This CDR3 region has 15 residues. Germline CDR1 reads MNHNS; CDR2 reads SASEGT. The V end lost 8 bases, the J end lost 13 bases, and 27 bases lay between the germline ends. The CDR3 is CASVLGGPRVREQFF. The CDR3 DNA is TGTGCCAGCGTACTCGGAGGGCCTAGGGTTCGGGAACAGTTCTTC.

The chain carries TRBV10-3 and TRBJ2-1; 8 nucleotides match TRBD2. This CDR3 has 17 residues. J gave up 8 bases and V 4 bases, and 16 bases lay outside the gene matches. Looked up from germline, CDR1 is ENHRY and CDR2 is SYGVKD. The CDR3 here is CAISGEVSGSPEDEQFF. For the CDR3, the DNA is TGTGCCATCAGTGGGGAGGTCAGCGGGAGCCCCGAGGATGAGCAGTTCTTC.

The chain uses TRBV11-2 and TRBJ2-3; the match to TRBD1 covers 7 bases. V lost 5 bases, J lost 1 base, and 3 bases stayed unmatched. The CDR3 length is 14 residues. CDR1 SGHAT and CDR2 FQNNGV come from the germline V gene. This chain's CDR3 is CASSLGQGTDTQYF. The CDR3 DNA sequence: TGTGCCAGCAGCCTTGGACAGGGCACAGATACGCAGTATTTT.

The V and J genes are TRBV2 and TRBJ2-4; 7 nucleotides align to TRBD1. The CDR3 length is 17 residues. After removal of 8 bases from V and 5 bases from J, the junction contained 18 bases not matched to a gene. Germline lookup yields CDR1 SNHLY and CDR2 FYNNEI. Written as DNA, the CDR3 is TGTGCCAGCCGCCGCAGGGGTTACAGGGGCATCCAAAACATTCAGTACTTC. Translation gives CASRRRGYRGIQNIQYF.

This clone has a single count. This chain links TRBV18 with TRBJ2-1; a weak D match, TRBD1 (5 bases). Germline V CDR1 and CDR2: KGHSH, LQKENI. There are 13 residues in the CDR3. V lost 3 bases to trimming and J lost 7 bases, with 10 bases between them. The CDR3 DNA is TGTGCCAGCTCACCCCCCCAGGGTAATGAGCAGTTCTTC. Protein product: CASSPPQGNEQFF.

As to this clone: Other DNA variants within this sample encode the same CDR3. The V and J genes are TRBV5-4 and TRBJ2-1; TRBD2 might be the D (5 bases). Trimming shortened V by 6 bases and J by 4 bases, and 17 bases separated the two germline ends. CDR3 length equals 15 residues. Germline CDR1 and CDR2: SGHNT and YYREEE (reference sequence). As DNA, the CDR3 is TGTGCCAGCAAAGAAGGTGGGAGCTTTTACAATGAGCAGTTCTTC. The encoded protein is CASKEGGSFYNEQFF.

The chain has TRBV7-2 and TRBJ1-5; the match to TRBD1 covers 11 bases. The junction had 4 bases not matched to a gene; V was cut back by 3 bases and J by 0 bases. The CDR3 sequence is 17 residues long. In germline, CDR1 is SGHTA, CDR2 FQGNSA. The CDR3 here is CASSLLDRGHSNQPQHF. CDR3 bases: TGTGCCAGCAGCTTGTTGGACAGGGGGCATAGCAATCAGCCCCAGCATTTT.

This clone was counted a few times. This chain joins TRBV28 and TRBJ1-4; D not resolved. The V end lost 6 bases, the J end lost 6 bases, and 5 bases lay between the germline ends. Germline loops: CDR1 MDHEN, CDR2 SYDVKM. This CDR3 region has 11 residues. CDR3 bases: TGTGCCAGCAGGTCCTATGAAAAACTGTTTTTT. Encoded protein: CASRSYEKLFF.

The CDR3: CASSLSGTSGNGNEQFF. The CDR3, as DNA: TGTGCCAGCTCACTTTCCGGGACTAGCGGGAATGGCAATGAGCAGTTCTTC. The V gene is TRBV18, the J gene TRBJ2-1, with 13 bases matching TRBD2. Germline V gives CDR1 KGHSH, CDR2 LQKENI. V was clipped by 4 bases and J by 6 bases; unmatched bases: 9. This CDR3 is 17 amino acids long.

This sequence joins TRBV2 and TRBJ1-1; no definite D call. The CDR3 has 15 residues. Germline V lookup: CDR1 SNHLY, CDR2 FYNNEI. Trimming removed 11 bases from V and 1 base from J, with 20 bases in between. The CDR3 DNA reads TGTGCCGCCCCAAACACACAGCACCCGAACACTGAAGCTTTCTTT. As protein: CAAPNTQHPNTEAFF.

This clone appeared once. The V gene is TRBV13, the J gene TRBJ2-4, with 7 bases matching TRBD1. Germline V gene sequence: CDR1 PRHDT, CDR2 FYEKMQ (reference sequence). The CDR3 has 15 residues. V lost 5 bases and J lost 0; bases outside the gene matches: 4. The CDR3 region is CASSPDRVAKNIQYF. The DNA of the CDR3 is TGTGCCAGCAGCCCAGACAGGGTAGCCAAAAACATTCAGTACTTC.

The chain employs TRBV28 and TRBJ1-1, with TRBD1 identical over 8 bases. V was clipped by 5 bases and J by 0 bases; unmatched bases: 5. The germline gives CDR1 MDHEN, CDR2 SYDVKM. The CDR3 has 15 residues. CDR3 residues: CASSDQDRVNTEAFF. The CDR3 coding sequence is TGTGCCAGCAGTGACCAGGACAGGGTGAACACTGAAGCTTTCTTT.

This rearrangement joins TRBV2 to TRBJ2-1; 8 nucleotides line up with TRBD2. V dropped 2 bases and J dropped 10; count of bases not matched to a gene: 1. The germline V gene has CDR1 SNHLY and CDR2 FYNNEI. The CDR3 is 12 residues long. The CDR3 nucleotides read TGTGCCAGCAGTGAAACTAGCGGAGAGCAGTTCTTC. Its protein is CASSETSGEQFF.

This clone turned up a few times. The V gene is TRBV11-2, the J gene TRBJ1-3; no clear D. Looked up from germline, CDR1 is SGHAT and CDR2 is FQNNGV. With 5 bases removed from V and 2 bases from J, the gap between germline ends came to 13 bases. The CDR3 consists of 15 residues. Here the CDR3 reads CASSRGEAPGNTIYF. In DNA, the CDR3 is TGTGCCAGCAGCCGAGGTGAAGCTCCTGGAAACACCATATATTTT.

In this sample, this clone turned up a few times. This sequence joins TRBV29-1 and TRBJ2-1, with 8 positions matching TRBD2. The germline V gene encodes CDR1 SQVTM and CDR2 ANQGSEA. This CDR3 is built from 13 residues. The ends lost 7 bases at V and 3 bases at J; junction bases unmatched: 5. CDR3 sequence (DNA): TGCAGCGATCTTAGCGGGAACTACAATGAGCAGTTCTTC. Translated, it gives CSDLSGNYNEQFF.

This chain links TRBV9 with TRBJ2-7; 9 nucleotides agree with TRBD2. Trimming removed 0 bases from V and 3 bases from J; junction bases left unmatched: 10. CDR3 size: 17 residues. Per the germline V gene, CDR1 is SGDLS and CDR2 is YYNGEE. CDR3 residues: CASSVDPLVSGGYEQYF. The CDR3 DNA follows: TGTGCCAGCAGCGTAGATCCCCTGGTTAGCGGGGGCTACGAGCAGTACTTC.

For the CDR3, the DNA is TGTGCCAGCGGGGCAGCTAATCAGCCCCAGCATTTT. It yields the protein CASGAANQPQHF. The gene calls are TRBV2 and TRBJ1-5, with D possibly being TRBD1 (5 bases). Per the germline V gene, CDR1 is SNHLY and CDR2 is FYNNEI. The CDR3 spans 12 residues. V was shortened by 8 bases and J by 4 bases, with 9 bases between the two germline ends. Full variable domain (rest looked up from reference TRBV2 and TRBJ1-5): EPEVTQTPSHQVTQMGQEVILRCVPISNHLYFYWYRQILGQKVEFLVSFYNNEISEKSEIFDDQFSVERPDGSNFTLKIRSTKLEDSAMYFCASGAANQPQHFGDGTRLSIL.

In this sample, this clone turned up a few times. The V and J genes are TRBV5-8 and TRBJ2-6; weak D call: TRBD1 (6 bases). Trimming pared 9 bases from V and 0 bases from J, leaving 16 bases between. Germline V gives CDR1 SGHTS, CDR2 YDEGEE. This CDR3 is built from 16 residues. The CDR3 DNA is TGTGCCATCGCGGACAGCACGATCTCTGGGGCCAACGTCCTGACTTTC. This encodes CAIADSTISGANVLTF.

The chain couples TRBV27 to TRBJ2-2; D may be TRBD2 (6 bases). The CDR3 is 15 amino acids. Germline CDR1 MNHEY, CDR2 SMNVEV (reference sequence). As DNA, the CDR3 is TGTGCTACCCGCCCAGCTAGCGCGAACACCGGGGAGCTGTTTTTT. It encodes CATRPASANTGELFF.

This clone was seen a handful of times. V and J are TRBV12-5 and TRBJ2-3; D gene uncertain. V gave up 4 bases and J gave up 5 bases, with 13 bases separating them. Germline assignment: CDR1 LGHNT and CDR2 FRNRAP. The CDR3 sequence is 14 residues long. The CDR3 bases are TGTGCTAGTGGTTCTAACTACCGGCGAGATACGCAGTATTTT. Translated, it gives CASGSNYRRDTQYF.

The chain combines TRBV6-5 with TRBJ1-6, with D perhaps matching TRBD1 (6 bases). The germline V gene has CDR1 MNHEY and CDR2 SVGAGI. V was trimmed by 7 bases and J by 10 bases, leaving 17 bases between them. This CDR3 has 14 amino acids. The CDR3 nucleotides are TGTGCCAGCACTCTTAGCGGGGGCAGATCACCCCTCCACTTT. This gives the protein CASTLSGGRSPLHF.

This chain joins TRBV4-2 and TRBJ1-6; perhaps TRBD1 as D (5 bases). The CDR3 runs 15 residues. V was trimmed by 7 bases and J by 7 bases, leaving 17 bases between them. Germline assignment: CDR1 LGHNA and CDR2 YNFKEQ. CDR3 residues: CASNTHGGGNSPLHF. The CDR3 DNA reads TGTGCCAGCAATACTCATGGGGGGGGAAATTCACCCCTCCACTTT.